The rows below give T cell receptor beta chains drawn from one sample of a study of blood T cell repertoires in COVID-19. Assay: immunoSEQ multiplex PCR; the TCRdb copy retains only in-frame clones and omits some. The profile shows over 100,000 clones, roughly 90% of them singletons. Source material: peripheral blood. These receptors were obtained from a human donor in a cohort sampled during active COVID-19. The CDR3 runs from the conserved cysteine through the conserved F or W. The D gene is left open where the match is weak.

V: TRBV27; D: -; J: TRBJ1-1; DNA: TGTGCCAGCAGTTTAAGTAGGGGAAGGGGACTCAACACTGAAGCTTTCTTT; CDR3: CASSLSRGRGLNTEAFF
V: TRBV12-5; D: TRBD2; J: TRBJ2-5; DNA: TGTGCTAGTGGCCCTGGCCTAGCGGAAGAGACCCAGTACTTC; CDR3: CASGPGLAEETQYF
V: TRBV9; D: -; J: TRBJ2-7; DNA: TGTGCCAGCAGCGTAGCCGGGACATCCTACGAGCAGTACTTC; CDR3: CASSVAGTSYEQYF
V: TRBV19; D: TRBD1; J: TRBJ2-1; DNA: TGTGCCAGCAAAACTAGGACAGGTTTTGAGCAGTTCTTC; CDR3: CASKTRTGFEQFF
V: TRBV13; D: -; J: TRBJ2-1; DNA: TGTGCCAGCAGCCCCCCCACGAGCCAGCGGGCTTACAATGAGCAGTTCTTC; CDR3: CASSPPTSQRAYNEQFF
V: TRBV14; D: -; J: TRBJ2-2; DNA: TGTGCCAGCACCCGTGGCGCGGGGATCGGGGAGCTGTTTTTT; CDR3: CASTRGAGIGELFF
V: TRBV7-9; D: TRBD2; J: TRBJ2-1; DNA: TGTGCCAGCAGCTTAGGTGGGACTAGCAGTTCCTACAATGAGCAGTTCTTC; CDR3: CASSLGGTSSSYNEQFF
V: TRBV21-1; D: -; J: TRBJ2-1; DNA: TGTGCCAGCAGGGGGCAGGGAATAGAAAATGAGCAGTTCTTC; CDR3: CASRGQGIENEQFF
V: TRBV6-6; D: TRBD1; J: TRBJ1-2; DNA: TGTGCCAGCAGTTACTCGGGACAGGCTAACTATGGCTACACCTTC; CDR3: CASSYSGQANYGYTF
V: TRBV19; D: -; J: TRBJ1-1; DNA: TGTGCCAGTAGTTTAGGGTTAGCCACTGAAGCTTTCTTT; CDR3: CASSLGLATEAFF
V: TRBV6-6; D: TRBD1; J: TRBJ1-2; DNA: TGTGCCAGCAGAACAGGGGGCGAGAGGAATGGCTACACCTTC; CDR3: CASRTGGERNGYTF
V: TRBV28; D: -; J: TRBJ1-1; DNA: TGTGCCAGCAGTTTAAGCTACGTTGAAGCTTTCTTT; CDR3: CASSLSYVEAFF
V: TRBV7-8; D: TRBD1; J: TRBJ1-2; DNA: TGTGCCAGCAGCTCGGGACAGCTTTATGGCTACACCTTC; CDR3: CASSSGQLYGYTF
V: TRBV7-9; D: -; J: TRBJ1-2; DNA: TGTGCCAGCACCCTATCGAACTATGGCTACACCTTC; CDR3: CASTLSNYGYTF